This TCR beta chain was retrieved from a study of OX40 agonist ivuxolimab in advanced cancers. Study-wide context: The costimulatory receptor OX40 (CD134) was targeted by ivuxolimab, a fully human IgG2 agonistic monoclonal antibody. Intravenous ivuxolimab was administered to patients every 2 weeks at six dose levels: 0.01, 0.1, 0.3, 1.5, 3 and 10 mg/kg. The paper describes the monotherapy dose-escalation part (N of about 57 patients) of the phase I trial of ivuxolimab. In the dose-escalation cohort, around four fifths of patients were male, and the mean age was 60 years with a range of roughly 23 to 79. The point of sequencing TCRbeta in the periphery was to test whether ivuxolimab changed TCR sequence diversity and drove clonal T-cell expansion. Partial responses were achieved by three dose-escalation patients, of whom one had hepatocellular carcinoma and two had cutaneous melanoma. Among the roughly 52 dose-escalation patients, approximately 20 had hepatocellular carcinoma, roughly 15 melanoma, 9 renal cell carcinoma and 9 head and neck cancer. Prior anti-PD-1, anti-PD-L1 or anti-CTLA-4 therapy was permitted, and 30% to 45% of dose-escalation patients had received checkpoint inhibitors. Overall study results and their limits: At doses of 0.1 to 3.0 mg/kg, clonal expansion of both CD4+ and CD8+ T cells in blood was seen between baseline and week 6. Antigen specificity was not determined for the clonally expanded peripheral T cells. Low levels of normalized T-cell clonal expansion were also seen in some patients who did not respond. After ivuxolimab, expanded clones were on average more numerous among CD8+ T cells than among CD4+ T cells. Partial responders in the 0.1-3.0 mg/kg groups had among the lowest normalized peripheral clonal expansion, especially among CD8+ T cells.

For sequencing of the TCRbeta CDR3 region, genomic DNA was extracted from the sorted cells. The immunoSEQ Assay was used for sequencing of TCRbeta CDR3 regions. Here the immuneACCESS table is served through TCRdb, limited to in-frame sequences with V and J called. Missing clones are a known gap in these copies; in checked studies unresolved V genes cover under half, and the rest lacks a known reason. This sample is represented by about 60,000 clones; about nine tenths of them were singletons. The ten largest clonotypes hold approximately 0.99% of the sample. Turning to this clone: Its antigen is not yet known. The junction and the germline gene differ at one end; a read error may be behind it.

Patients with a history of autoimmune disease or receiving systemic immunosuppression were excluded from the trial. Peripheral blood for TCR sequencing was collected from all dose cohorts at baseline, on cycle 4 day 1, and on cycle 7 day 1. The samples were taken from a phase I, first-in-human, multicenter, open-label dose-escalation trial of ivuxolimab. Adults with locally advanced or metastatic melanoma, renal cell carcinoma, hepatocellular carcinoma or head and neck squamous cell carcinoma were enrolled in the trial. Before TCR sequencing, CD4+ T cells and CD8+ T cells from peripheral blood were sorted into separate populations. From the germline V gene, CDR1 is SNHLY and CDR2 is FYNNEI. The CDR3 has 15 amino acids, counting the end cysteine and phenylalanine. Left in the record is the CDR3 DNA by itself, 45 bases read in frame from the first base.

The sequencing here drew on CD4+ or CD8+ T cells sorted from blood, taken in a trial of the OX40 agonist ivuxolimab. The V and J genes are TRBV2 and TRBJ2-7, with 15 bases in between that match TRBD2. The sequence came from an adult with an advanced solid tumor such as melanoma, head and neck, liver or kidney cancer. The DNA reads TGTGCCAGCAGGGGCTCAGGAGGACTAGCGGGAGGGCCTGGATTC. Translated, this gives CASRGSGGLAGGPGF.